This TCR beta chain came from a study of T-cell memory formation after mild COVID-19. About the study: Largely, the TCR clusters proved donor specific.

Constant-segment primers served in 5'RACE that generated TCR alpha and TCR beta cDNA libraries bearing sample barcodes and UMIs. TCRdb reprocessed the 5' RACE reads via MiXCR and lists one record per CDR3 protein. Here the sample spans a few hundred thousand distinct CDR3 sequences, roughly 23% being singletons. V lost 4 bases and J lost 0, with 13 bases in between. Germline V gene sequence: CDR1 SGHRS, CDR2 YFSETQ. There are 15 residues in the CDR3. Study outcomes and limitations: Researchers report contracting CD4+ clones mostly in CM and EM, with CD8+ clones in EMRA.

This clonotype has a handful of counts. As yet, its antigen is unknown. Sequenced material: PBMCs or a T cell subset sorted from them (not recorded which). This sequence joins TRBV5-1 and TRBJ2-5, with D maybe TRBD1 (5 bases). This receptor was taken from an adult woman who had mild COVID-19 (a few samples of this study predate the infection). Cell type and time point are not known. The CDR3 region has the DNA TGCGCCAGCAGCCCAAAAGACAGCTACCAAGAGACCCAGTACTTC. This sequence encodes CASSPKDSYQETQYF.